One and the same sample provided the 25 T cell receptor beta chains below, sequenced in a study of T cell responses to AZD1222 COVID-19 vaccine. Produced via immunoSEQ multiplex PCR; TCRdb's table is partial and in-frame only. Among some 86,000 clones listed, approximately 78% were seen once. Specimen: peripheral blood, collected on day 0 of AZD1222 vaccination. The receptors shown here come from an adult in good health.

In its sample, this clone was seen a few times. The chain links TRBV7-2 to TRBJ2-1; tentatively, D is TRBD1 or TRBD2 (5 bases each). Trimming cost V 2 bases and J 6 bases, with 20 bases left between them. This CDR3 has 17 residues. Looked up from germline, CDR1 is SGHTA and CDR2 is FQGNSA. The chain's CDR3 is CASSLSLKAATANEQFF. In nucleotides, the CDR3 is TGTGCCAGCAGCTTATCTCTCAAAGCGGCGACAGCCAATGAGCAGTTCTTC.

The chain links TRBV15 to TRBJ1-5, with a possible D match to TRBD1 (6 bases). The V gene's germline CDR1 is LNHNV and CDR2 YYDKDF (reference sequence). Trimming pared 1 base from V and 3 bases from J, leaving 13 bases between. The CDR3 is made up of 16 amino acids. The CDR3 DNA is TGTGCCACCAGCAGAGGGACCACAGGGATCAATCAGCCCCAGCATTTT. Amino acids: CATSRGTTGINQPQHF.

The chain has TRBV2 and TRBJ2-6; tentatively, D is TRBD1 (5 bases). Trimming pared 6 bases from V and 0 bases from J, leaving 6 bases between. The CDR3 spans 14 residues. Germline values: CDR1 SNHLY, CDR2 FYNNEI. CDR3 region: CASSRDSGANVLTF. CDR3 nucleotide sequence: TGTGCCAGCAGCAGGGACTCTGGGGCCAACGTCCTGACTTTC.

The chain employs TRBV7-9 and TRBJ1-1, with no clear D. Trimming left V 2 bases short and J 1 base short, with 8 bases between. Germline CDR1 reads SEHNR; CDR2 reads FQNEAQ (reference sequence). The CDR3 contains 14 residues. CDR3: CASSLMGTNTEAFF. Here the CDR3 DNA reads TGTGCCAGCAGCTTAATGGGAACGAACACTGAAGCTTTCTTT. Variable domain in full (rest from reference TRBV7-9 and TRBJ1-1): DTGVSQNPRHKITKRGQNVTFRCDPISEHNRLYWYRQTLGQGPEFLTYFQNEAQLEKSRLLSDRFSAERPKGSFSTLEIQRTEQGDSAMYLCASSLMGTNTEAFFGQGTRLTVV.

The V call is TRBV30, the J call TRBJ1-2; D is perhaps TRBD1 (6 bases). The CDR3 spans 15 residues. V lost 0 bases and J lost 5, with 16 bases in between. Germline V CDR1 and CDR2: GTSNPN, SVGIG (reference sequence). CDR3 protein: CAWSVKRGGTYGYTF. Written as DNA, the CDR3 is TGTGCCTGGAGTGTAAAGAGGGGGGGAACGTATGGCTACACCTTC. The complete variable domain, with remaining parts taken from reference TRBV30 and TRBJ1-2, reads SQTIHQWPATLVQPVGSPLSLECTVEGTSNPNLYWYRQAAGRGLQLLFYSVGIGQISSEVPQNLSASRPQDRQFILSSKKLLLSDSGFYLCAWSVKRGGTYGYTFGSGTRLTVV.

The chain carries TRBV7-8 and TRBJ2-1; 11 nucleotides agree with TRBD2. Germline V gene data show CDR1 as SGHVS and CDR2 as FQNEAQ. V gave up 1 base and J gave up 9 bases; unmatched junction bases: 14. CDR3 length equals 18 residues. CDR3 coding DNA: TGTGCCAGCAGCTTAGGCCCCTTCTCTAGCGGGAGGCGGAGTGAGCAGTTCTTC. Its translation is CASSLGPFSSGRRSEQFF.

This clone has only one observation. This CDR3 reads CASSMRIRPTRYNEQFF. Here the CDR3 DNA reads TGTGCCAGTAGTATGAGGATCAGACCTACACGCTACAATGAGCAGTTCTTC. The genes are TRBV19 and TRBJ2-1; D is undetermined. V dropped 3 bases and J dropped 3 bases, with 18 bases sitting between them. Per the germline V gene, CDR1 is LNHDA and CDR2 is SQIVND (reference sequence). The CDR3 consists of 17 residues.

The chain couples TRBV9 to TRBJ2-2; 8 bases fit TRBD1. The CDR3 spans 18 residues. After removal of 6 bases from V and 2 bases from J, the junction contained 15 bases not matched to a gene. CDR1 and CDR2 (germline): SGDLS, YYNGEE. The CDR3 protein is CASTQRPRQGPNTGELFF. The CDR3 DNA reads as TGTGCCAGCACCCAACGGCCGAGACAGGGGCCCAACACCGGGGAGCTGTTTTTT.

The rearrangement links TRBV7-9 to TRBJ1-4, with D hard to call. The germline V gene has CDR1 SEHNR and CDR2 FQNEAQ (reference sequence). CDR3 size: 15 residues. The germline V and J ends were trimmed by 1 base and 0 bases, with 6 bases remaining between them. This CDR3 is CASSLGGTTNEKLFF. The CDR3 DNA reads TGTGCCAGCAGCTTAGGGGGAACAACTAATGAAAAACTGTTTTTT. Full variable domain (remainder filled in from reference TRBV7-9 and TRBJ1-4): DTGVSQNPRHKITKRGQNVTFRCDPISEHNRLYWYRQTLGQGPEFLTYFQNEAQLEKSRLLSDRFSAERPKGSFSTLEIQRTEQGDSAMYLCASSLGGTTNEKLFFGSGTQLSVL.

The CDR3 loop reads CASSASTDTQYF. CDR3 bases: TGTGCCAGCAGCGCCAGCACAGATACGCAGTATTTT. This chain uses TRBV9 with TRBJ2-3; D not certain. This CDR3 comprises 12 residues. With 3 bases removed from V and 0 bases from J, the gap between germline ends came to 2 bases. Germline assignment: CDR1 SGDLS and CDR2 YYNGEE.

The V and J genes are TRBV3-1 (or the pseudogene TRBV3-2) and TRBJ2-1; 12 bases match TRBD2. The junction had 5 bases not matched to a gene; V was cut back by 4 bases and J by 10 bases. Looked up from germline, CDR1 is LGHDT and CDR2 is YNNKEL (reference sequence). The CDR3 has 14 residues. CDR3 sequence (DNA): TGTGCCAGCAGCCCCCCCGGACTAGCGGGAGAGCAGTTCTTC. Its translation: CASSPPGLAGEQFF.

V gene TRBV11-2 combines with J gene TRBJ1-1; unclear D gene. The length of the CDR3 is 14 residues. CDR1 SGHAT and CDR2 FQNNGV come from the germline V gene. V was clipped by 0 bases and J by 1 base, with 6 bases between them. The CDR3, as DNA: TGTGCCAGCAGCTTAGATTGGAGGAACACTGAAGCTTTCTTT. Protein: CASSLDWRNTEAFF.

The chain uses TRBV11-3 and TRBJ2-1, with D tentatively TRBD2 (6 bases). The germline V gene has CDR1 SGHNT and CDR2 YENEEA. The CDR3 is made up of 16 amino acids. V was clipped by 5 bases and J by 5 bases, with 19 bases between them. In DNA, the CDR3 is TGTGCCAGCAGCCCCCAGTCGGGGGAGTGGAACAATGAGCAGTTCTTC. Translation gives CASSPQSGEWNNEQFF.

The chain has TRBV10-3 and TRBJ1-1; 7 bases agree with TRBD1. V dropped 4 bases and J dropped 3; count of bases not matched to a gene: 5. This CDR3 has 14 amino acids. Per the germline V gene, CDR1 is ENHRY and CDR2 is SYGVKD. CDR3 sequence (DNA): TGTGCCATCAGTGGATTCCAGGGGGACACTGAAGCTTTCTTT. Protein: CAISGFQGDTEAFF.

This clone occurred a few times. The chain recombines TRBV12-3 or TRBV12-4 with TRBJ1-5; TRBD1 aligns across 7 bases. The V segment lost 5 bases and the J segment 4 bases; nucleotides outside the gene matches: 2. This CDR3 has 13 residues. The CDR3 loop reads CASSPDRNQPQHF. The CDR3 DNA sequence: TGTGCCAGCAGTCCGGACAGGAATCAGCCCCAGCATTTT.

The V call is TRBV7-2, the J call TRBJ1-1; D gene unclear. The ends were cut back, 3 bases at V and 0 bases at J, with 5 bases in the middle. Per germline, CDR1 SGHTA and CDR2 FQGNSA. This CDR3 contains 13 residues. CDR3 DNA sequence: TGTGCCAGCAGCTTTCAGGTGAACACTGAAGCTTTCTTT. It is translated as CASSFQVNTEAFF.

The CDR3 DNA follows: TGTGCCAGCAGCTTGCCAAAGGCGTTGAACACTGAAGCTTTCTTT. Its translation: CASSLPKALNTEAFF. This rearrangement joins TRBV5-5 to TRBJ1-1; D call uncertain. Per germline, CDR1 SGHKS and CDR2 YYEKEE (reference sequence). Trimming left V 1 base short and J 0 bases short, with 10 bases between. The CDR3 is 15 residues long.

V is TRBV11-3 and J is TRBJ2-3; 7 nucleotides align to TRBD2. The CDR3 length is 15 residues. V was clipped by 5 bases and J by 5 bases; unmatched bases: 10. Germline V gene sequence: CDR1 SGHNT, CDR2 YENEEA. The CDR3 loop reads CASSLGRERLDTQYF. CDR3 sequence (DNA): TGTGCCAGCAGCCTGGGGCGGGAGAGATTAGATACGCAGTATTTT.

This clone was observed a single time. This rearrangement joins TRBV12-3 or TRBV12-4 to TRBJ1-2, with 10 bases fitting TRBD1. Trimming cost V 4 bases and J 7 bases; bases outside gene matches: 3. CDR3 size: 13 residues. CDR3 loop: CASSSGTGVGYTF. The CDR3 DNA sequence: TGTGCCAGCAGTTCCGGGACAGGGGTTGGCTACACCTTC.

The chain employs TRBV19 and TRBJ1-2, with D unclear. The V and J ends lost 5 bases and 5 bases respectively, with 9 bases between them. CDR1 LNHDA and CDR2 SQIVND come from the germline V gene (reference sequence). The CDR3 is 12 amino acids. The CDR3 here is CASSEPIYGYTF. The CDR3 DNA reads TGTGCCAGTAGTGAGCCGATATATGGCTACACCTTC.

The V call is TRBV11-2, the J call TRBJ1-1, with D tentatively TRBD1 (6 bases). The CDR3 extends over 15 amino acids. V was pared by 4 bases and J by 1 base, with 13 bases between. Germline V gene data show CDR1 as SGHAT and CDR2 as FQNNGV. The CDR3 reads CASSSGVLGNTEAFF. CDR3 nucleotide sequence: TGTGCCAGCAGCTCAGGGGTGCTGGGGAACACTGAAGCTTTCTTT.

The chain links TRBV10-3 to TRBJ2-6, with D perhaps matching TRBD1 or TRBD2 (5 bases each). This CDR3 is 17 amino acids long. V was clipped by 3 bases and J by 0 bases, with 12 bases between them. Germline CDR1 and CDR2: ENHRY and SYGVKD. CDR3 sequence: CAISDWAGTSGANVLTF. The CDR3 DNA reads TGTGCCATCAGTGACTGGGCAGGGACCTCTGGGGCCAACGTCCTGACTTTC.

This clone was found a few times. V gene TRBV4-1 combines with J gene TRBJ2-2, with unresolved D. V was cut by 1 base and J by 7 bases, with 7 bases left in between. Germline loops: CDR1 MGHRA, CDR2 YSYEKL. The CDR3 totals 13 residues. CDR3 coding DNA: TGCGCCAGCAGCCAAGTTTTCGGCGGGGAGCTGTTTTTT. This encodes CASSQVFGGELFF.

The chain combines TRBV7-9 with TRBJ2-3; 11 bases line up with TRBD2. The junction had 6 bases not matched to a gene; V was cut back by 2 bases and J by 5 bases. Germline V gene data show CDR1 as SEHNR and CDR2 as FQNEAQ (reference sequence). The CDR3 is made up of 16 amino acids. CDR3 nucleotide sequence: TGTGCCAGCAGCTTAAATAGCGGGAGGGCCAGAGATACGCAGTATTTT. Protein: CASSLNSGRARDTQYF.

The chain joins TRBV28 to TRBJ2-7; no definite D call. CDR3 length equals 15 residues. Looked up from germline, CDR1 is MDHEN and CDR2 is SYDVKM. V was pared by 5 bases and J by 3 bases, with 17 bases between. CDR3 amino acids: CASSDPGLLIYEQYF. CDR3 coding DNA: TGTGCCAGCAGTGACCCTGGCCTCTTGATCTACGAGCAGTACTTC. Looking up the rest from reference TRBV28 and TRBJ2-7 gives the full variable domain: DVKVTQSSRYLVKRTGEKVFLECVQDMDHENMFWYRQDPGLGLRLIYFSYDVKMKEKGDIPEGYSVSREKKERFSLILESASTNQTSMYLCASSDPGLLIYEQYFGPGTRLTVT.